The rows below give T cell receptor beta chains drawn from one sample of a study of blood T cells in healthy people across ages. Each CDR3 protein is one row after TCRdb ran MiXCR on the 5' RACE reads. The sample has approximately 810,000 distinct CDR3 sequences, more than 25% seen once; the top ten hold roughly 17%. The sequencing input was blood. The source of these receptors is a woman older than 75 in good health. The CDR3 runs from the conserved cysteine through the conserved F or W. The D gene is left open where the match is weak. Expanded clones get a size class; other rows say once, few or many, or leave the size out.

>TRBJ1-1|TRBV5-6|.|.
CASSSGDSFEAFF
TGTGCCAGCAGCTCGGGCGACAGCTTCGAAGCTTTCTTT
>TRBJ1-5|TRBV7-2|many|TRBD1
CASSIDRGHQPQHF
TGTGCCAGCAGCATAGACAGGGGGCATCAGCCCCAGCATTTT
>TRBJ2-2|TRBV29-1|.|.
CSVDRGLTGELFF
TGCAGCGTTGACCGGGGGCTAACCGGGGAGCTGTTTTTT
>TRBJ1-4|TRBV3-1|few|.
CASSLRGGMEEKLFF
TGTGCCAGCAGCCTACGGGGGGGGATGGAGGAAAAACTGTTTTTT
>TRBJ2-5|TRBV7-2|many|.
CASSFGGALETQYF
TGTGCCAGCAGCTTTGGGGGGGCCCTGGAGACCCAGTACTTC
>TRBJ1-1|TRBV3-1|.|TRBD1
CASSQPSQGAEAFF
TGTGCCAGCAGCCAACCCTCACAGGGGGCGGAAGCTTTCTTT
>TRBJ2-7|TRBV6-1|many|.
CASREGVQGSYEQYF
TGTGCCAGCAGGGAGGGGGTACAGGGGTCCTACGAGCAGTACTTC
>TRBJ2-1|TRBV6-4|few|.
CASSDQGGHNEQFF
TGTGCCAGCAGTGACCAAGGTGGCCACAATGAGCAGTTCTTC
>TRBJ2-7|TRBV10-3|.|TRBD1
CAISESRTGGSYEQYF
TGTGCCATCAGTGAGTCCCGGACAGGGGGCTCCTACGAGCAGTACTTC
>TRBJ2-5|TRBV10-3|many|TRBD1
CATRTGTETQYF
TGTGCCACCCGGACAGGGACGGAGACCCAGTACTTC
>TRBJ2-5|TRBV10-1|few|.
CASSKDSGGEQYF
TGCGCCAGCAGCAAGGACTCTGGTGGGGAGCAGTACTTC
>TRBJ2-2|TRBV29-1|.|TRBD1
CSGRGTGELFF
TGCAGCGGCAGGGGGACCGGGGAGCTGTTTTTT
>TRBJ2-1|TRBV30|.|.
CACHGRGFSYNEQFF
TGTGCCTGTCACGGAAGGGGTTTCTCCTACAATGAGCAGTTCTTC
>TRBJ2-7|TRBV7-2|many|.
CASSPEVGRGEQYF
TGTGCCAGCAGCCCCGAGGTAGGGAGAGGCGAGCAGTACTTC
>TRBJ1-2|TRBV14|many|.
CASSQTTAYGYTF
TGTGCCAGCAGCCAAACGACCGCCTATGGCTACACCTTC
>TRBJ1-6|TRBV12-3/TRBV12-4|many|TRBD1
CASSLGTANSPLHF
TGTGCCAGCAGTCTCGGGACAGCTAATTCACCCCTCCACTTT
>TRBJ2-5|TRBV6-1|.|TRBD1
CASSVSGTGGETQYF
TGTGCCAGCAGTGTTTCCGGGACAGGGGGGGAGACCCAGTACTTC
>TRBJ1-2|TRBV3-1|.|.
CASSQDTPAGYGYTF
TGTGCCAGCAGCCAAGATACCCCAGCAGGCTATGGCTACACCTTC
>TRBJ1-5|TRBV20-1|many|.
CSASGRAVSGQPQHF
TGCAGTGCTAGCGGCCGGGCGGTCTCAGGGCAGCCCCAGCATTTT
>TRBJ2-7|TRBV7-2|.|TRBD2
CASSLGGGIYNEQYF
TGTGCCAGCAGCTTAGGCGGGGGGATCTACAATGAGCAGTACTTC
>TRBJ2-5|TRBV3-1|.|TRBD2
CASSQGGLAETQYF
TGTGCCAGCAGCCAAGGTGGACTAGCCGAGACCCAGTACTTC
>TRBJ1-6|TRBV14|.|TRBD1
CASSQVQGASSPLHF
TGTGCCAGCAGCCAAGTGCAGGGGGCTAGTTCACCCCTCCACTTT
>TRBJ2-5|TRBV6-1|.|.
CASSDASETQYF
TGTGCCAGCAGTGATGCTAGTGAGACCCAGTACTTC
>TRBJ1-2|TRBV7-9|few|.
CASSSPRAPYGYTF
TGTGCCAGCAGCTCCCCCAGGGCACCTTATGGCTACACCTTC
>TRBJ2-3|TRBV20-1|many|.
CSPGGATYTQYF
TGCAGTCCAGGTGGAGCCACATATACGCAGTATTTT
>TRBJ2-7|TRBV5-6|many|.
CASSLAGSGVLYEQYF
TGTGCCAGCAGCTTGGCGGGGTCAGGCGTTCTCTACGAGCAGTACTTC
>TRBJ2-5|TRBV5-1|many|.
CASSHPGQETQYF
TGCGCCAGCAGCCATCCGGGGCAAGAGACCCAGTACTTC
>TRBJ2-3|TRBV2|few|TRBD2
CASSEAGTSADTQYF
TGTGCCAGCAGTGAAGCGGGGACTAGTGCAGATACGCAGTATTTT
>TRBJ2-2|TRBV29-1|few|TRBD2
CSVGGGATNTGELFF
TGCAGCGTCGGGGGGGGGGCTACGAACACCGGGGAGCTGTTTTTT
>TRBJ1-4|TRBV7-9|.|TRBD1
CASSLPQGAGREKLFF
TGTGCCAGCAGCTTACCACAGGGGGCGGGTCGTGAAAAACTGTTTTTT
>TRBJ2-2|TRBV20-1|.|.
CSAVPLDWKTGELFF
TGCAGTGCCGTCCCCCTAGATTGGAAGACCGGGGAGCTGTTTTTT
>TRBJ2-3|TRBV9|.|TRBD2
CASSSGGWEDTQYF
TGTGCCAGCAGCTCCGGGGGGTGGGAAGATACGCAGTATTTT
>TRBJ2-3|TRBV10-3|many|TRBD2
CASALAGGRSTDTQYF
TGTGCCTCCGCGCTAGCGGGGGGGCGAAGCACAGATACGCAGTATTTT
>TRBJ2-5|TRBV5-1|many|.
CASSRTGAGRETQYF
TGCGCCAGCAGCAGGACCGGAGCCGGGCGGGAGACCCAGTACTTC
>TRBJ1-6|TRBV5-6|few|TRBD1
CASSFTGGGFSPLHF
TGTGCCAGCAGCTTTACAGGGGGCGGGTTTTCACCCCTCCACTTT
>TRBJ2-7|TRBV4-2|many|TRBD2
CASSSSGGGYEQYF
TGTGCCAGCAGCTCAAGCGGGGGGGGATACGAGCAGTACTTC
>TRBJ1-4|TRBV7-2|many|TRBD1
CASSSQVGTGARLWEKLFF
TGTGCCAGCAGCTCCCAAGTAGGGACAGGGGCCCGGTTATGGGAAAAACTGTTTTTT
>TRBJ2-1|TRBV20-1|many|.
CSAREESYLSYNEQFF
TGCAGTGCTAGAGAGGAATCATATTTATCCTACAATGAGCAGTTCTTC
>TRBJ2-1|TRBV14|few|.
CASSQELSTRPNNEQFF
TGTGCCAGCAGCCAAGAATTGTCCACCCGGCCTAACAATGAGCAGTTCTTC
>TRBJ1-5|TRBV6-2/TRBV6-3|few|TRBD1
CASSYTGTGLQPQHF
TGTGCCAGCAGCTACACCGGGACAGGGCTTCAGCCCCAGCATTTT
>TRBJ2-1|TRBV7-8|many|.
CASSLQMGIYNEQFF
TGTGCCAGCAGCTTGCAAATGGGGATCTACAATGAGCAGTTCTTC
>TRBJ1-4|TRBV12-3/TRBV12-4|.|.
CASRQGIDEKLFF
TGTGCCAGTAGGCAGGGGATCGACGAAAAACTGTTTTTT
>TRBJ2-5|TRBV20-1|many|TRBD2
CSAPLPGGGQTQYF
TGCAGTGCCCCCCTCCCCGGGGGGGGGCAGACCCAGTACTTC
>TRBJ2-1|TRBV5-1|few|TRBD2
CASSSLAGSAYNEQFF
TGCGCCAGCAGCTCACTAGCGGGGAGTGCCTACAATGAGCAGTTCTTC
>TRBJ1-6|TRBV21-1|few|.
CASNLAGGRSSYNSPLHF
TGTGCCAGCAACCTTGCGGGGGGCAGAAGCTCCTATAATTCACCCCTCCACTTT
>TRBJ2-7|TRBV11-2|.|.
CASSLAHGGSYEQYF
TGTGCCAGCAGCTTAGCTCACGGGGGCTCCTACGAGCAGTACTTC
>TRBJ1-5|TRBV7-2|many|.
CASSSPGWGDQPQHF
TGTGCCAGCAGCTCCCCGGGTTGGGGGGATCAGCCCCAGCATTTT
>TRBJ2-1|TRBV2|.|.
CASSVNVHNEQFF
TGTGCCAGCAGCGTAAACGTACACAATGAGCAGTTCTTC
>TRBJ2-2|TRBV6-5|.|.
CASRVSGITGELFF
TGTGCCAGCAGGGTCAGCGGTATCACCGGGGAGCTGTTTTTT
>TRBJ2-2|TRBV4-3|.|.
CASSQEGPEGRGTGELFF
TGCGCCAGCAGCCAAGAGGGCCCAGAAGGCAGGGGTACCGGGGAGCTGTTTTTT
>TRBJ2-7|TRBV6-2/TRBV6-3|.|.
CASSSMAGSYEQYF
TGTGCCAGCAGTTCGATGGCAGGGTCCTACGAGCAGTACTTC
>TRBJ1-4|TRBV7-9|few|.
CASSLEAGAGEKRFF
TGTGCCAGCAGCTTAGAGGCAGGAGCGGGCGAAAAACGGTTTTTT
>TRBJ1-4|TRBV14|many|.
CASSPAATNEKLFF
TGTGCCAGCAGCCCTGCGGCAACTAATGAAAAACTGTTTTTT
>TRBJ1-5|TRBV28|.|.
CASRSYRDQPQHF
TGTGCCAGCAGATCTTACAGGGATCAGCCCCAGCATTTT
>TRBJ1-6|TRBV12-3/TRBV12-4|.|TRBD1
CASSNRQGNNSPLHF
TGTGCCAGCAGTAACAGACAGGGGAATAATTCACCCCTCCACTTT
>TRBJ2-7|TRBV10-3|many|.
CAISESGGRYEQYF
TGTGCCATCAGTGAGTCGGGGGGACGCTACGAGCAGTACTTC
>TRBJ1-4|TRBV7-9|few|.
CASRLRTNEKLFF
TGTGCCAGCAGGTTACGTACTAATGAAAAACTGTTTTTT
>TRBJ2-3|TRBV18|.|TRBD2
CASSPMTSMDTQYF
TGTGCCAGCTCACCTATGACTAGCATGGATACGCAGTATTTT
>TRBJ1-5|TRBV24-1|.|.
CATSDSRGGGNSNQPQHF
TGTGCCACCAGTGATAGTAGGGGAGGAGGAAATAGCAATCAGCCCCAGCATTTT
>TRBJ2-7|TRBV28|many|TRBD1
CASSPPGQGAGIGEQYF
TGTGCCAGCAGTCCCCCGGGACAGGGGGCAGGTATCGGCGAGCAGTACTTC